The source of this T cell receptor beta chain is a study of blood T cell repertoires in COVID-19. Profiled with immunoSEQ multiplex PCR; TCRdb holds only in-frame clones, not every one. The sample lists fewer than 250,000 clones; 84% were seen once. What was sequenced was peripheral blood. The clonotype was recovered from a woman aged 65 to 85 with active or convalescent COVID-19.

The CDR3 nucleotides read TGTGCCAGCAGTAGCAGCGGGAGAGGGGATGAGCAGTTCTTC. Translation: CASSSSGRGDEQFF. J is TRBJ2-1 and V is TRBV6-5, with TRBD2 matching 8 bases. Germline V gene data show CDR1 as MNHEY and CDR2 as SVGAGI. The V segment lost 5 bases and the J segment 8 bases; nucleotides outside the gene matches: 8. This CDR3 contains 14 residues.